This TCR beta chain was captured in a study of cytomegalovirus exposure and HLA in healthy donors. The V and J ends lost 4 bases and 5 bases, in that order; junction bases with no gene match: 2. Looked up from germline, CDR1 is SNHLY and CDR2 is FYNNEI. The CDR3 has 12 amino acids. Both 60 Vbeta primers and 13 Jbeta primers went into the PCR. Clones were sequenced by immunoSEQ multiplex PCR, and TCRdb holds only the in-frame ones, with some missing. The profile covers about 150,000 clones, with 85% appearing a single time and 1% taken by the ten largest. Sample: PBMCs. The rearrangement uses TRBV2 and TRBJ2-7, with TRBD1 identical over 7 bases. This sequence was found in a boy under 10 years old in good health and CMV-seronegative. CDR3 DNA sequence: TGTGCCAGCAGTGCAGGGGGAGACGAGCAGTACGTC. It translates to CASSAGGDEQYV.